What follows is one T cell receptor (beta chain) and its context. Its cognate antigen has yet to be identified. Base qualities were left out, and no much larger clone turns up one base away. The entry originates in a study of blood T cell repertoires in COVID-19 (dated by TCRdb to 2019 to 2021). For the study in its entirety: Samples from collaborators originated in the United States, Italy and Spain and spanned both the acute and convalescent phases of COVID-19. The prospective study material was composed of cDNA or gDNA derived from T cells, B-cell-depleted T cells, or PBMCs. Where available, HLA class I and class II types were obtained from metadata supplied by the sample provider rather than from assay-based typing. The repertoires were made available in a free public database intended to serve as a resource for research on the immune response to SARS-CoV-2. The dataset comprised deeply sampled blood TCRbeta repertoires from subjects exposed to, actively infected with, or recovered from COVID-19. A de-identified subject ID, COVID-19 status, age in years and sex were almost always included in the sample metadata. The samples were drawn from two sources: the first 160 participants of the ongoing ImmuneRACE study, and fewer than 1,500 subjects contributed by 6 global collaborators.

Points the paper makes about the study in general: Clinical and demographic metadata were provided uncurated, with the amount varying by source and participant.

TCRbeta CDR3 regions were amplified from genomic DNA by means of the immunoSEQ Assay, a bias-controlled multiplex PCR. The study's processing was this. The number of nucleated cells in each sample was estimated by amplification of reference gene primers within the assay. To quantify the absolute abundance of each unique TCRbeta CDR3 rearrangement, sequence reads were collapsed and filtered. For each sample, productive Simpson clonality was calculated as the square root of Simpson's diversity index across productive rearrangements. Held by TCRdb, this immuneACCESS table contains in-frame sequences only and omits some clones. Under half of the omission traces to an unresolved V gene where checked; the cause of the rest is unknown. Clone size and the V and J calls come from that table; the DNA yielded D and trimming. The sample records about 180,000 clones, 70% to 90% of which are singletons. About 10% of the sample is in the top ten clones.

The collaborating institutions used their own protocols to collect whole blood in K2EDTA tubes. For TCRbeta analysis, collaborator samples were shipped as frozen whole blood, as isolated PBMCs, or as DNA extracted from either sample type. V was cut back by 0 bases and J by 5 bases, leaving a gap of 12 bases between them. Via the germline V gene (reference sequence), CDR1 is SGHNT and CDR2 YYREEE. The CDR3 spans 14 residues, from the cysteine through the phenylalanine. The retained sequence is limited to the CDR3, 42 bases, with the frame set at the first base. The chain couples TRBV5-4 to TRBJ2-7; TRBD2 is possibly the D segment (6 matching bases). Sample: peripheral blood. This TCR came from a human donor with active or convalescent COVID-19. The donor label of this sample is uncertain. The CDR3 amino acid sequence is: CASSLAGGWDEQYF. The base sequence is TGTGCCAGCAGCTTGGCTGGAGGGTGGGACGAGCAGTACTTC. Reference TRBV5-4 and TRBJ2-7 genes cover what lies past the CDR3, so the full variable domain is ETGVTQSPTHLIKTRGQQVTLRCSSQSGHNTVSWYQQALGQGPQFIFQYYREEENGRGNFPPRFSGLQFPNYSSELNVNALELDDSALYLCASSLAGGWDEQYFGPGTRLTVT.